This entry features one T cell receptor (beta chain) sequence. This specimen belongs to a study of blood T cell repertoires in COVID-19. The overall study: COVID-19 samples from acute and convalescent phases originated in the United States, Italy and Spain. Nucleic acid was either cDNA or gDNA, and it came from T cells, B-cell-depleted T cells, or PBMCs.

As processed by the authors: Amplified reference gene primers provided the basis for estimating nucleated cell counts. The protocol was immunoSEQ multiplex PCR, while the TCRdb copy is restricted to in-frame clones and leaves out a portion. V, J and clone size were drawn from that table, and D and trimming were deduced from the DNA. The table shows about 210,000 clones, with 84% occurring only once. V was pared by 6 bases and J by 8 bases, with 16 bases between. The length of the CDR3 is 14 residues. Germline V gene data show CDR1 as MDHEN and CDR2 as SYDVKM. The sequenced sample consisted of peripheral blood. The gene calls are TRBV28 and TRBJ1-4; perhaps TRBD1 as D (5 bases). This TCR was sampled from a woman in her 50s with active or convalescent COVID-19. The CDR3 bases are TGTGCCAGCAGCTCGGGTTTGGGGCGGGAAAAACTGTTTTTT. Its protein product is CASSSGLGREKLFF. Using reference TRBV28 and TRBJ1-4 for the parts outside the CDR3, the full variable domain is DVKVTQSSRYLVKRTGEKVFLECVQDMDHENMFWYRQDPGLGLRLIYFSYDVKMKEKGDIPEGYSVSREKKERFSLILESASTNQTSMYLCASSSGLGREKLFFGSGTQLSVL.